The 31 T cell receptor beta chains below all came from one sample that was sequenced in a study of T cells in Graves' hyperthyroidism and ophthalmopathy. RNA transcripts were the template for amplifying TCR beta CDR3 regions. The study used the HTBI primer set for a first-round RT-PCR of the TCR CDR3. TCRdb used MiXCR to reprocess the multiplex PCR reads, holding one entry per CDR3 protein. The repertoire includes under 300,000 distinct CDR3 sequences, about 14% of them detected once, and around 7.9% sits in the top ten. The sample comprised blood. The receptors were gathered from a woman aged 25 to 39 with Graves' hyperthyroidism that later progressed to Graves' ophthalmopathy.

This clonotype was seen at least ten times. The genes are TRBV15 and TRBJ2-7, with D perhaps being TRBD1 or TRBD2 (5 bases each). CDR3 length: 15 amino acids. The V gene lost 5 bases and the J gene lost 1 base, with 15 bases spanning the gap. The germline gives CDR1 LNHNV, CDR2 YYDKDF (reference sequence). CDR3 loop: CATSGLTEESYEQYF. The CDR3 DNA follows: TGTGCCACCAGCGGACTGACAGAAGAATCCTACGAGCAGTACTTC.

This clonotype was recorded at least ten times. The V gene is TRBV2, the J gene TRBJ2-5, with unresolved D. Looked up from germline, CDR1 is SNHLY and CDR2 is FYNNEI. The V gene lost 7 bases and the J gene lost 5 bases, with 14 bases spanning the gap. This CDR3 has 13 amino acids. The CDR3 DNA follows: TGTGCCAGCAATGTCGTGACCCGGGAGACCCAGTACTTC. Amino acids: CASNVVTRETQYF.

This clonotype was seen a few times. The CDR3 nucleotides are TGTGCCAGCACCAACAGAGGAGCTAATGAAAAACTGTTTTTT. Translated, it gives CASTNRGANEKLFF. This rearrangement joins TRBV3-1 to TRBJ1-4; D is uncertain. Germline V gene data show CDR1 as LGHDT and CDR2 as YNNKEL (reference sequence). The CDR3 covers 14 residues. Between the trimmed V and J ends, which lost 7 bases and 3 bases, there was a span of 12 bases. The variable domain in full, completed from reference TRBV3-1 and TRBJ1-4, reads DTAVSQTPKYLVTQMGNDKSIKCEQNLGHDTMYWYKQDSKKFLKIMFSYNNKELIINETVPNRFSPKSPDKAHLNLHINSLELGDSAVYFCASTNRGANEKLFFGSGTQLSVL.

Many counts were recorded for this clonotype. Here the CDR3 reads CASSPRRGRGEQYF. Written as DNA, the CDR3 is TGTGCCAGCAGTCCCCGACGTGGCCGGGGCGAGCAGTACTTC. J is TRBJ2-7 and V is TRBV28; a weak D match, TRBD2 (5 bases). Looked up from germline, CDR1 is MDHEN and CDR2 is SYDVKM. Trimming took off 5 bases at V and 6 bases at J, with 17 bases between the two ends. This CDR3 is 14 amino acids long.

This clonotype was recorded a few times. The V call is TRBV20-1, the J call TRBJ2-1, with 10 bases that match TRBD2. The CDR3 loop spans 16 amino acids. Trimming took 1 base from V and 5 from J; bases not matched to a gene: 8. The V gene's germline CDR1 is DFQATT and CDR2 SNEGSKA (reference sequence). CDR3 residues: CSARGGAGGPDNEQFF. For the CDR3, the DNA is TGCAGTGCTAGAGGGGGAGCGGGAGGGCCAGACAATGAGCAGTTCTTC.

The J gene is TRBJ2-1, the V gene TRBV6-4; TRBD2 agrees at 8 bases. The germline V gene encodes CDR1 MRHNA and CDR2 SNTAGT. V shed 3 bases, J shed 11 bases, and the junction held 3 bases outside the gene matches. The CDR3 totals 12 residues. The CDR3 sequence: CASSDLAGKQFF. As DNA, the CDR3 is TGTGCCAGCAGTGATTTAGCGGGGAAGCAGTTCTTC.

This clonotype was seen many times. The CDR3 DNA follows: TGTGCCAGCAGCTTACTAGCGGATTCTTCCTACAATGAGCAGTTCTTC. It translates to CASSLLADSSYNEQFF. This sequence joins TRBV28 and TRBJ2-1; 8 bases fit TRBD2. Germline V lookup: CDR1 MDHEN, CDR2 SYDVKM. This CDR3 spans 16 amino acids. V lost 6 bases to trimming and J lost 1 base; unmatched junction nucleotides: 8.

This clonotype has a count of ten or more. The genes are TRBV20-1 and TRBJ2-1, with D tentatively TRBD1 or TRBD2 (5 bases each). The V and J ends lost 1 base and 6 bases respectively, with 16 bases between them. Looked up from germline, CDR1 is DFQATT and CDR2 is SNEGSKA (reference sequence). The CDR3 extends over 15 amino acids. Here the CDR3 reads CSARGGPGRSNEQFF. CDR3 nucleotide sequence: TGCAGTGCTAGAGGCGGTCCGGGACGTTCCAATGAGCAGTTCTTC.

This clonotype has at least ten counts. The DNA for the CDR3 is TGTGCCAGCAGCCCGACTGGAGTTTCCTACGAGCAGTACTTC. Its protein product is CASSPTGVSYEQYF. The genes are TRBV27 and TRBJ2-7; D ambiguous. The germline V gene has CDR1 MNHEY and CDR2 SMNVEV (reference sequence). The length of the CDR3 is 14 residues. V gave up 6 bases and J gave up 1 base, with 13 bases separating them.

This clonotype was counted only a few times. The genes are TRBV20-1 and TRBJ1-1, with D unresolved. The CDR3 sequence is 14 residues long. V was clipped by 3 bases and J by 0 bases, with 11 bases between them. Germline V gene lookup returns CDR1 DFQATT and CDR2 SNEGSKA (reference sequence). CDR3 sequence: CSARIPRLNTEAFF. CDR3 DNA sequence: TGCAGTGCTAGGATACCTCGATTGAACACTGAAGCTTTCTTT.

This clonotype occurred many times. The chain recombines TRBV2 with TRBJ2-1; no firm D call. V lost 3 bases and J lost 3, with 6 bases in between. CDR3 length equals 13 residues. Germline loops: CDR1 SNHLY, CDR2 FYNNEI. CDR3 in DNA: TGTGCCAGCAGTGACGCCGTCTACAATGAGCAGTTCTTC. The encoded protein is CASSDAVYNEQFF.

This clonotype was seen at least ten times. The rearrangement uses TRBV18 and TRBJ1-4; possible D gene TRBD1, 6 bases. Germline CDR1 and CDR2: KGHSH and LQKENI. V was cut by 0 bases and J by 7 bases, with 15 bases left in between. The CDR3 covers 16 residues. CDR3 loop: CASSPPIRGRSEKLFF. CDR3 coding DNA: TGTGCCAGCTCACCACCTATTCGGGGGCGGAGTGAAAAACTGTTTTTT.

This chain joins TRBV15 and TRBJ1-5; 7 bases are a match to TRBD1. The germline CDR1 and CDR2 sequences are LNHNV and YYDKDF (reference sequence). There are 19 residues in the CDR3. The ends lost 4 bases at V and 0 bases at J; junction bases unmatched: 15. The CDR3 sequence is CATSKQTGFSGYSNQPQHF. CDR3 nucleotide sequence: TGTGCCACCAGCAAGCAGACAGGGTTTTCCGGCTATAGCAATCAGCCCCAGCATTTT.

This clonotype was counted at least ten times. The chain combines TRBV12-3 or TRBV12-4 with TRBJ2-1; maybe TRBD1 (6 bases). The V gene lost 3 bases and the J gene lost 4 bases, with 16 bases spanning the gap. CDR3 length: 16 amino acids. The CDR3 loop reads CASSFPGTPIYNEQFF. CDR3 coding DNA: TGTGCCAGCAGTTTCCCCGGGACACCCATTTACAATGAGCAGTTCTTC.

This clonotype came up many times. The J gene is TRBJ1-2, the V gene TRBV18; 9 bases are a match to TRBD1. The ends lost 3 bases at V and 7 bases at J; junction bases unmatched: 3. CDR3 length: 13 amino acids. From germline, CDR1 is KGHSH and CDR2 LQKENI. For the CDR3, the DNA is TGTGCCAGCTCACCCGGACAGGGGTTTGGCTACACCTTC. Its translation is CASSPGQGFGYTF.

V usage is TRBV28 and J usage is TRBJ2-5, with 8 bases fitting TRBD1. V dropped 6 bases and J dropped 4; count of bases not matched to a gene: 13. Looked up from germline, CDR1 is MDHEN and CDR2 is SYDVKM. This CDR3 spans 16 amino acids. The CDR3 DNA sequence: TGTGCCAGCAGCTTAGGGCCAGGGGGCTTTGGAGAGACCCAGTACTTC. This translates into CASSLGPGGFGETQYF.

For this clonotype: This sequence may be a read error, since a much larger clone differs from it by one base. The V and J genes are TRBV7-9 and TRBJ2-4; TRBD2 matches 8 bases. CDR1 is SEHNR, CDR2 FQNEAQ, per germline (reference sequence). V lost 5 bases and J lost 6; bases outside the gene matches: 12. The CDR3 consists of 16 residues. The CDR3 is CASSPPGGASGNIQYF. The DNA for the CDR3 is TGTGCCAGCAGCCCCCCGGGAGGGGCGTCGGGAAACATTCAGTACTTC.

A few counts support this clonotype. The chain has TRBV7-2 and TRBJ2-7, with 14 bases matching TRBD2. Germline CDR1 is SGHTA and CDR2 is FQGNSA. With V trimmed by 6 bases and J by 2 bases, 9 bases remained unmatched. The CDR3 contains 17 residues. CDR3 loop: CASSQTPTSGRAYEQYF. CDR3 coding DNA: TGTGCCAGCAGTCAAACCCCGACTAGCGGGAGGGCCTACGAGCAGTACTTC. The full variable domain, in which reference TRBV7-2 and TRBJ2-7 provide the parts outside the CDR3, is GAGVSQSPSNKVTEKGKDVELRCDPISGHTALYWYRQSLGQGLEFLIYFQGNSAPDKSGLPSDRFSAERTGGSVSTLTIQRTQQEDSAVYLCASSQTPTSGRAYEQYFGPGTRLTVT.

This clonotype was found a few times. The CDR3 region is CSEIDSGGETQYF. The DNA of the CDR3 is TGCAGTGAGATTGACAGCGGGGGGGAGACCCAGTACTTC. The chain employs TRBV20-1 and TRBJ2-5, with 9 positions matching TRBD2. CDR1 DFQATT and CDR2 SNEGSKA come from the germline V gene (reference sequence). The CDR3 contains 13 residues. V lost 7 bases to trimming and J lost 5 bases; unmatched junction nucleotides: 8.

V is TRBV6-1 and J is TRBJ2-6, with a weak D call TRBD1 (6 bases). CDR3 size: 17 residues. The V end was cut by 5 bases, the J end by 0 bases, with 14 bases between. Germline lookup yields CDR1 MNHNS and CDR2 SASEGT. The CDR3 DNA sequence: TGTGCCAGCAGTTCACAGGGTCCAACCTCTGGGGCCAACGTCCTGACTTTC. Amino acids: CASSSQGPTSGANVLTF.

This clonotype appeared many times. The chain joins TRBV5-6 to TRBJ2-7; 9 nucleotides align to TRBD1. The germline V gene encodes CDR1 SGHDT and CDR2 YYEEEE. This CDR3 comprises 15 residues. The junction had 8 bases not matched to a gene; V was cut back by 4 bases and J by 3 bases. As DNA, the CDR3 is TGTGCCAGCAGCGCGGTACAGGGGGCTATCTACGAGCAGTACTTC. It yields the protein CASSAVQGAIYEQYF. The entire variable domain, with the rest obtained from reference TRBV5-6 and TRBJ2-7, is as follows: DAGVTQSPTHLIKTRGQQVTLRCSPKSGHDTVSWYQQALGQGPQFIFQYYEEEERQRGNFPDRFSGHQFPNYSSELNVNALLLGDSALYLCASSAVQGAIYEQYFGPGTRLTVT.

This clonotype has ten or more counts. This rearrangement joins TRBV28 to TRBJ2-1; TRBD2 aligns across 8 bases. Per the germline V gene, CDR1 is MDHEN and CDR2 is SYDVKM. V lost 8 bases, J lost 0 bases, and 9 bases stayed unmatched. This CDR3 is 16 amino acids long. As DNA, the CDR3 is TGTGCCAGCCGGGGGGCTAGCGGGCACTCCTACAATGAGCAGTTCTTC. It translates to CASRGASGHSYNEQFF.

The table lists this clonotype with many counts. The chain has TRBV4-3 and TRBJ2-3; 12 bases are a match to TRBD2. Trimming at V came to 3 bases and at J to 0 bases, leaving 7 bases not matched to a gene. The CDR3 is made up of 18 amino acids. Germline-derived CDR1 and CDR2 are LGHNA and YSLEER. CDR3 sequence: CASSQGVGTSGSTDTQYF. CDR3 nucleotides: TGCGCCAGCAGCCAGGGGGTTGGGACTAGCGGGAGCACAGATACGCAGTATTTT.

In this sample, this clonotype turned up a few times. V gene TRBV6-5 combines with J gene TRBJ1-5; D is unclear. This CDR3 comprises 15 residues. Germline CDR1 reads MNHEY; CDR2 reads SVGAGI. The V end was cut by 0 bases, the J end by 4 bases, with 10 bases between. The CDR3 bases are TGTGCCAGCAGTTACTCCGGGCAGCGAAATCAGCCCCAGCATTTT. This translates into CASSYSGQRNQPQHF.

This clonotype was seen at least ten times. The CDR3 region is CASTPGLGLLNEQFF. CDR3 bases: TGTGCCAGCACACCGGGACTAGGGTTGCTCAATGAGCAGTTCTTC. The J gene is TRBJ2-1, the V gene TRBV27, with 8 bases aligning to TRBD2. The germline V gene encodes CDR1 MNHEY and CDR2 SMNVEV (reference sequence). J was trimmed by 6 bases and V by 7 bases; bases with no gene match: 11. The CDR3 length is 15 residues.

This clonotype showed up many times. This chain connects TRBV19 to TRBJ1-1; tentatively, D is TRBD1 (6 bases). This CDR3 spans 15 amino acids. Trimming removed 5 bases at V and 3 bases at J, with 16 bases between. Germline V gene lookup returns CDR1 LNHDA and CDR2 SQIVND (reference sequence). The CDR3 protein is CASSPEGGPYTEAFF. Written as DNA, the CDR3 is TGTGCCAGTAGTCCCGAAGGGGGACCCTACACTGAAGCTTTCTTT.

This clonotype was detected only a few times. CDR3 sequence: CASSQWVGTDTQYF. Here the CDR3 DNA reads TGTGCCAGCAGTCAGTGGGTCGGCACAGATACGCAGTATTTT. This chain links TRBV4-2 with TRBJ2-3, with D uncertain. Germline loops: CDR1 LGHNA, CDR2 YNFKEQ. The CDR3 loop spans 14 amino acids. The V gene lost 6 bases and the J gene lost 1 base, with 11 bases spanning the gap.

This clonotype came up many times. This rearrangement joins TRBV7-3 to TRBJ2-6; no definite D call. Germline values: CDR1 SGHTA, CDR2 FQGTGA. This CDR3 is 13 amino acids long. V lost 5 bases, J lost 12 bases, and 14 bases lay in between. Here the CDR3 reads CASSAPGRSVLTF. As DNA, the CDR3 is TGTGCCAGCAGCGCCCCCGGGCGGTCCGTCCTGACTTTC.

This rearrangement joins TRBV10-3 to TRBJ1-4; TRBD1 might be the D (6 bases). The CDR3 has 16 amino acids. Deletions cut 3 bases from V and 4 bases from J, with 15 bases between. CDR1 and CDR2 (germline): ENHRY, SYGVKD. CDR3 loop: CAISDLGAENNEKLFF. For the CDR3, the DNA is TGTGCCATCAGTGATTTGGGGGCAGAGAATAATGAAAAACTGTTTTTT.

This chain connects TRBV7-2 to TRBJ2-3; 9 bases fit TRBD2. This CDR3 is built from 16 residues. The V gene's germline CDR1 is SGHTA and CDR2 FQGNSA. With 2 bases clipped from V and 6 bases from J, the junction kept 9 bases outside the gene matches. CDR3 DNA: TGTGCCAGCAGCTTAAGACTAGCGGCTAGCGCGGATACGCAGTATTTT. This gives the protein CASSLRLAASADTQYF.

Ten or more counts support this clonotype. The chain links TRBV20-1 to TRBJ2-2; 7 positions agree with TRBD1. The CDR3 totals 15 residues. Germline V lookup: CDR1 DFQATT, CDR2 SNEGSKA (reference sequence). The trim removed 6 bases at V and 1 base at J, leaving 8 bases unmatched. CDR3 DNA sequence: TGCAGTGCGCCCGGGACAGAGCTGAACACCGGGGAGCTGTTTTTT. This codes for CSAPGTELNTGELFF.